This T cell receptor beta chain was identified during a study of T-cell reconstitution after alpha-beta-depleted transplantation in children. This clonotype came up a few times. Unique molecular identifiers were incorporated into the prepared TCRbeta library. In TCRdb, the PCR reads were re-called with MiXCR into one record per CDR3 protein. The table lists approximately 1,000,000 distinct CDR3 sequences, 25% to 30% of them singletons. The CDR3 is 14 amino acids. Per germline, CDR1 SNHLY and CDR2 FYNNEI. V dropped 10 bases and J dropped 4; count of bases not matched to a gene: 12. Sequences were derived from PBMCs, mostly from graft donor cells, sampled 360 days after TCRalphabeta/CD19-depleted stem cell transplant. The source is a boy under two years old who had a stem cell transplant for SCID, so the T cells may come from the graft donor. The rearrangement links TRBV2 to TRBJ2-5; the match to TRBD1 covers 7 bases. Here the CDR3 DNA reads TGTGCCAACCTGCCCAGGGGGAAAGGAGAGACCCAGTACTTC. This encodes CANLPRGKGETQYF.